The rows below give T cell receptor beta chains drawn from one sample of a study of blood T cell repertoires in COVID-19. Profiling relied on immunoSEQ multiplex PCR, and the TCRdb table lists in-frame clones only, not all of them. The data show about 110,000 clones, less than 85% seen once. The sample was peripheral blood. Receptor source: an older man with active or convalescent COVID-19. Each CDR3 is given without its conserved first and last residue. The order of the fields is J gene, D gene, V gene, CDR3 protein. D genes are given only for firm matches.

TRBJ1-5	-	TRBV18	ASSPQEGNQPQH
TRBJ1-2	TRBD1	TRBV4-2	ASSQDGSDRGKGYT
TRBJ1-1	-	TRBV19	ASSRHGPRNTEAF
TRBJ2-2	-	TRBV30	AWSALGGNTGELF
TRBJ2-7	TRBD1	TRBV5-1	ASSHRDRGYEQY
TRBJ2-6	TRBD1	TRBV28	ASSGGTGTGANVLT
TRBJ2-1	-	TRBV10-3	AVRPTEVGSQF
TRBJ1-2	-	TRBV12-3/TRBV12-4	ASSLSVVGGYT
TRBJ2-7	-	TRBV18	ASSLLLDEQY
TRBJ1-2	TRBD1	TRBV2	ASSAGQGGGYT
TRBJ2-5	-	TRBV4-1	ASSQEPPGTQY
TRBJ1-5	-	TRBV28	AEWEQAYQPQH
TRBJ2-3	-	TRBV15	ATSRRPSSTDTQY
TRBJ2-3	TRBD2	TRBV30	AWRTLSGRAPADTQY
TRBJ2-2	-	TRBV5-1	ASSPAQARNTGELF
TRBJ1-4	TRBD1	TRBV2	ASRSTTGDNEKLF
TRBJ1-4	TRBD1	TRBV19	ASSATGQASVKLF
TRBJ1-1	-	TRBV29-1	SVKKRDLTNTEAF
TRBJ2-5	TRBD1	TRBV5-1	ASSLTGAWETQY
TRBJ2-3	-	TRBV19	ASSIGPSSTDTQY
TRBJ2-1	TRBD1	TRBV9	ASSRREGAPYNEQF
TRBJ1-4	-	TRBV15	ATSRDQGNREKLF
TRBJ2-1	-	TRBV5-1	ASSLEPGSYNEQF
TRBJ1-5	-	TRBV6-1	ASSEIQVLNQPQH
TRBJ2-7	-	TRBV5-1	ASSRDTTYEQY
TRBJ2-1	-	TRBV5-4	ASSILASDEQF
TRBJ2-1	-	TRBV3-1/TRBV3-2	ASSQAAGEQF
TRBJ2-3	TRBD2	TRBV3-1/TRBV3-2	ASSQMLASGRTDTQY
TRBJ2-3	-	TRBV25-1	ASSTPRQGTDTQY
TRBJ1-1	-	TRBV2	ASSDEVSNTEAF
TRBJ2-1	TRBD2	TRBV6-6	ASSTSGGASNEQF
TRBJ1-2	TRBD1	TRBV5-4	ASSSQNRGGPNYGYT
TRBJ1-3	-	TRBV27	ASSNSGGSGNTIY
TRBJ2-5	TRBD2	TRBV14	ASSGVPGGRAETQY
TRBJ2-7	-	TRBV27	AASTQGTYEQY
TRBJ1-4	TRBD1	TRBV6-1	ASSLDRTIF
TRBJ2-3	TRBD2	TRBV27	ASSSPLARRGDTQY
TRBJ1-1	-	TRBV7-9	ASSPGDKRNTEAF
TRBJ1-2	-	TRBV19	ASSIGAGNYGYT
TRBJ1-2	-	TRBV5-1	ASSPDGGNGYT
TRBJ2-7	TRBD1	TRBV28	ASSWSTGGYEQY
TRBJ1-6	TRBD1	TRBV12-5	ASGPNPDRASSPLH
TRBJ1-6	TRBD1	TRBV10-3	AISESVGGFNSPLH
TRBJ1-1	-	TRBV9	ASSVGRAGDGEAF
TRBJ2-7	TRBD1	TRBV19	ASSPRDRPYEQY
TRBJ1-2	TRBD1	TRBV6-5	ASSPGGGGYT
TRBJ1-2	TRBD1	TRBV6-5	ASTQGANYGYT
TRBJ2-1	TRBD2	TRBV2	ASSVMREDEQF
TRBJ2-7	TRBD2	TRBV27	ASSYYTSGTSYEQY
TRBJ2-1	TRBD2	TRBV5-1	ASSLVAGGSNEQF
TRBJ1-1	-	TRBV23-1	ASSHPHSRNTEAF
TRBJ1-6	-	TRBV19	ASSLRGGANSPLH
TRBJ1-2	-	TRBV9	ASSVGPGYGYT
TRBJ2-1	TRBD1	TRBV2	ASSSIRGRTYNEQF
TRBJ2-2	-	TRBV7-8	ASSLERAGGTGELF
TRBJ2-5	TRBD2	TRBV6-5	ASRPGLGRQETQY
TRBJ2-2	TRBD1	TRBV10-3	AIREGQGASNTGELF
TRBJ1-2	-	TRBV3-1/TRBV3-2	ASSETTFNYRYT
TRBJ1-3	-	TRBV18	ASSDGQGNTIY
TRBJ2-7	TRBD2	TRBV12-5	ASGSPRLAATYEQY